This T cell receptor (beta chain) was observed in a study of blood T cell repertoires in COVID-19. Across the whole study: Sites in the United States, Italy and Spain provided acute and convalescent COVID-19 samples. PBMCs, B-cell-depleted T cells, or T cells were the source of the cDNA or gDNA that made up the material.

V trimming: 5 bases; J trimming: 7 bases; junction bases outside the gene matches: 9. The CDR3 is 14 amino acids. From germline, CDR1 is SGHTA and CDR2 FQGTGA. In the original workflow: Scientists estimated how many nucleated cells there were by amplifying reference gene primers. TCRdb keeps only in-frame clones here, not all; method: immunoSEQ multiplex PCR. V and J calls and clone size are copied from that table; D and trimming were computed from the DNA. The table includes around 200,000 clones, approximately 84% detected once. V gene TRBV7-3 combines with J gene TRBJ2-7, with TRBD1 identical over 9 bases. This clonotype was sampled from a human donor in a cohort sampled during active COVID-19. Sequencing input: peripheral blood. CDR3 sequence reads: CASSPGQGSREQYF. CDR3 DNA: TGTGCCAGCAGCCCGGGACAGGGATCGCGGGAGCAGTACTTC.